In its sample, the clone carrying this T cell receptor beta chain was seen many times. This specimen comes from a study of low-dose radiotherapy and immunotherapy resistance in tumors. As for the study in general: Doses delivered to Cohort 2 were 1 Gy per fraction every two weeks, amounting to 13 Gy over 26 weeks. Intravenous cyclophosphamide 200 mg/m2 was given every two weeks, one day before radiation and immunotherapy.

The V segment lost 1 base and the J segment 3 bases; nucleotides outside the gene matches: 4. In germline, CDR1 is KGHSH, CDR2 LQKENI. This CDR3 contains 16 residues. Time point reported: after trial treatment. The treatment is: LDRT plus nivolumab, ipilimumab, low-dose cyclophosphamide and aspirin (RACIN trial). Alpha- and beta-chain coverage of first-strand cDNA came from TRAV- and TRBV-specific primers. TCRs were put through approximately 20 PCR cycles of amplification with Phusion. A constant-region primer and the V-primer adapter served as the primer pair. One entry per CDR3 protein, called by TCRdb with MiXCR from the reads. The sample records 100,000 or so distinct CDR3 sequences, around 21% being singletons.

Sequencing used PBMCs, obtained after low-dose radiotherapy plus immunotherapy. The TCR was taken from a male donor with prostate cancer. The chain links TRBV18 to TRBJ1-2, with 11 bases identical to TRBD1. CDR3 coding DNA: TGTGCCAGCTCACCACTGGGACAGGGGGAGGACTATGGCTACACCTTC. The encoded protein is CASSPLGQGEDYGYTF.